This T cell receptor beta chain originates from a study of T cell responses to AZD1222 COVID-19 vaccine. Points from the study as a whole: A rise in Spike-specific TCR breadth and depth followed two AZD1222 doses.

Using immunoSEQ multiplex PCR, the repertoire was profiled, and TCRdb retains in-frame clones only, with some absent. The sample lists approximately 260,000 clones, approximately 93% occurring once. Points on this clone: Its target is unknown.

Trimming took 2 bases from V and 4 from J, leaving 4 bases between them. Germline V CDR1 and CDR2: MNHEY, SMNVEV (reference sequence). The CDR3 runs 12 residues. The sample was peripheral blood, taken on day 0 of AZD1222 vaccination. The receptor's source is an adult in good health. The rearrangement joins TRBV27 to TRBJ2-3, with no clear D. Written as DNA, the CDR3 is TGTGCCAGCAGTTTAGGGTCAGATACGCAGTATTTT. Translated, it gives CASSLGSDTQYF.